The 16 T cell receptor beta chains presented below share a single source sample, sequenced in a study of CD8 T cells in Susac syndrome (dated by TCRdb to about 2019). The library came from the immunoSEQ multiplex PCR assay. RNA was extracted with the RNeasy kit and roughly 0.45 to 1 ug was reverse transcribed using random hexamers. TCRdb trimmed public reads at Q25 via fastp, called clones via MiXCR and kept in-frame beta chains. Under each unique CDR3 protein, matching rows form one entry showing the most common genes and DNA. Here the sample has some 170,000 distinct CDR3 sequences; approximately 93% occur a single time. Together, the top ten hold roughly 0.1% of the sample. Sequencing was done on a sample of CD4+ T cells from PBMCs. These receptors originate from a human donor with multiple sclerosis.

The gene calls are TRBV29-1 and TRBJ2-7; 13 bases are a match to TRBD2. CDR1 and CDR2 (germline): SQVTM, ANQGSEA. The V gene end was trimmed by 8 bases and the J gene end by 2 bases; junction bases not matched to a gene: 9. This CDR3 has 15 amino acids. The CDR3 spells CSTGLAGTGAYEQYF. In DNA, the CDR3 is TGCAGCACGGGACTAGCGGGAACCGGGGCCTACGAGCAGTACTTC.

This chain joins TRBV28 and TRBJ1-2, with 8 bases aligning to TRBD1. V was pared by 7 bases and J by 6 bases, with 13 bases of the junction left unmatched. The CDR3 loop spans 15 amino acids. Germline V gene lookup returns CDR1 MDHEN and CDR2 SYDVKM. CDR3 amino acids: CASTPRDRLLNGYTF. As DNA, the CDR3 is TGTGCCAGCACCCCCCGGGACAGGCTCCTAAATGGCTACACCTTC.

The chain uses TRBV7-9 and TRBJ2-7; TRBD2 matches at 10 bases. CDR3 length: 17 amino acids. CDR1 SEHNR and CDR2 FQNEAQ come from the germline V gene (reference sequence). V lost 3 bases, J lost 7 bases, and 15 bases stayed unmatched. The CDR3 DNA is TGTGCCAGCAGCTTCCCGGGAGGGATTAGCGGGGGGTTGGAGCAGTACTTC. Its translation is CASSFPGGISGGLEQYF.

This clonotype was observed a single time. The chain couples TRBV4-2 to TRBJ1-2; 7 bases are a match to TRBD1. The CDR3 is made up of 16 amino acids. Per germline, CDR1 LGHNA and CDR2 YNFKEQ. V was pared by 0 bases and J by 1 base, with 5 bases of the junction left unmatched. The chain's CDR3 is CASSQEQGNSNYGYTF. The CDR3 nucleotides are TGTGCCAGCAGCCAAGAACAGGGGAATAGTAACTATGGCTACACCTTC.

The chain has TRBV29-1 and TRBJ1-1; D might be TRBD1 (5 bases). CDR1 SQVTM and CDR2 ANQGSEA come from the germline V gene. V lost 7 bases and J 0 bases, leaving 12 bases between the germline ends. The CDR3 has 13 residues. The CDR3 loop reads CSAGDLMNTEAFF. The CDR3 DNA sequence: TGCAGCGCCGGGGACCTAATGAACACTGAAGCTTTCTTT.

The V gene is TRBV4-3, the J gene TRBJ2-1; D unclear. Trimming took 2 bases from V and 0 from J, leaving 8 bases between them. Looked up from germline, CDR1 is LGHNA and CDR2 is YSLEER. The CDR3 is made up of 15 amino acids. The CDR3 spells CASSQSLSSYNEQFF. In DNA form, the CDR3 reads TGCGCCAGCAGCCAAAGTTTAAGCTCCTACAATGAGCAGTTCTTC.

This rearrangement joins TRBV20-1 to TRBJ2-5; TRBD1 or TRBD2 may be the D gene (5 bases each). In germline, CDR1 is DFQATT, CDR2 SNEGSKA (reference sequence). The CDR3 extends over 12 amino acids. V shed 3 bases and J shed 2 bases, with 7 bases lying between them. The DNA for the CDR3 is TGCAGTGCTAGTGGGGGTCAAGAGACCCAGTACTTC. Its protein is CSASGGQETQYF.

This chain links TRBV20-1 with TRBJ2-2; 12 bases agree with TRBD2. This CDR3 is 15 amino acids long. Per germline, CDR1 DFQATT and CDR2 SNEGSKA (reference sequence). The junction had 8 bases not matched to a gene; V was cut back by 6 bases and J by 6 bases. CDR3 amino acids: CSARLAGVVAGELFF. In nucleotides, the CDR3 is TGCAGTGCGAGACTAGCGGGAGTGGTCGCCGGGGAGCTGTTTTTT.

This clonotype was seen just once. The V call is TRBV7-3, the J call TRBJ2-5, with D perhaps TRBD1 or TRBD2 (5 bases each). Germline V gene lookup returns CDR1 SGHTA and CDR2 FQGTGA. V lost 5 bases to trimming and J lost 2 bases, with 9 bases between them. The CDR3 runs 13 residues. The CDR3 DNA reads TGTGCCAGCAGCAGGGACCCGCAAGAGACCCAGTACTTC. Translating it yields CASSRDPQETQYF.

CDR3 sequence (DNA): TGCAGTGGAAGGGACCGTATTAGCAATCAGCCCCAGCATTTT. It translates to CSGRDRISNQPQHF. The rearrangement joins TRBV20-1 to TRBJ1-5; D may be TRBD1 (5 bases). Trimming took 7 bases from V and 0 from J, leaving 13 bases between them. The CDR3 length is 14 residues. CDR1 is DFQATT, CDR2 SNEGSKA, per germline (reference sequence).

The chain links TRBV18 to TRBJ1-1; D is undetermined. Germline assignment: CDR1 KGHSH and CDR2 LQKENI. The V and J ends lost 4 bases and 4 bases respectively, with 10 bases between them. CDR3 length equals 13 residues. The CDR3 DNA reads TGTGCCAGCTCACAAACCGGGCGCACTGAAGCTTTCTTT. Amino acid sequence: CASSQTGRTEAFF.

The genes are TRBV5-4 and TRBJ2-1, with a tentative D call TRBD2 (5 bases). The CDR3 has 16 amino acids. Trimming took off 1 base at V and 0 bases at J, with 11 bases between the two ends. The germline CDR1 and CDR2 sequences are SGHNT and YYREEE (reference sequence). The CDR3 nucleotides are TGTGCCAGCAGCTTGAGCGGCTCCAGCTCCTACAATGAGCAGTTCTTC. Protein product: CASSLSGSSSYNEQFF.

This clonotype was recorded only once. The chain joins TRBV28 to TRBJ2-2; TRBD2 agrees at 8 bases. The germline gives CDR1 MDHEN, CDR2 SYDVKM. J lost 3 bases, V lost 7 bases, and 13 bases had no gene match. The CDR3 is made up of 17 amino acids. The DNA of the CDR3 is TGTGCCAGCACCCAGATTTTAGCGGGGTTTGACACCGGGGAGCTGTTTTTT. Amino acid sequence: CASTQILAGFDTGELFF.

The gene calls are TRBV29-1 and TRBJ2-1; D is possibly TRBD1 (6 bases). Germline CDR1 reads SQVTM; CDR2 reads ANQGSEA. V dropped 7 bases and J dropped 11 bases, with 12 bases sitting between them. The CDR3 is made up of 10 amino acids. The CDR3 DNA reads as TGCAGCGCTGAGCAGGGGCAGCAGTTCTTC. Its translation: CSAEQGQQFF.

The chain joins TRBV20-1 to TRBJ1-4, with D hard to call. V lost 3 bases and J lost 5, with 10 bases in between. Germline V lookup: CDR1 DFQATT, CDR2 SNEGSKA (reference sequence). The CDR3 has 13 amino acids. The CDR3 here is CSARNRPNEKLFF. CDR3 DNA sequence: TGCAGTGCTAGGAACCGGCCAAATGAAAAACTGTTTTTT.

This clonotype was counted once. The CDR3 DNA reads TGTGCCAGCAGCGCCAGACAGGGAATCGACACTGAAGCTTTCTTT. Protein: CASSARQGIDTEAFF. This chain links TRBV9 with TRBJ1-1, with TRBD1 matching 7 bases. J lost 3 bases, V lost 3 bases, and 8 bases had no gene match. CDR3 length: 15 residues. Germline CDR1 reads SGDLS; CDR2 reads YYNGEE.